The 14 T cell receptor beta chains reported below all come from one sample, sequenced in a study of read filtering for tumor transcriptome and immune sequencing. This library used around 0.4 ug RNA and molecular barcoded adaptors spanning alpha/delta and beta/gamma chains. Each CDR3 protein is one row after TCRdb ran MiXCR on the reads. The data contain tens of thousands of distinct CDR3 sequences, roughly 13% of them singletons. Sequencing was performed on a population of CD138-negative cells sorted from bone marrow. The source is a donor at least 40 years old with multiple myeloma.

This clonotype was picked up many times. Compared with germline, one end of the junction differs, possibly owing to a read error. V and J are TRBV20-1 and TRBJ2-7; 9 bases line up with TRBD1. Germline CDR1 is DFQATT and CDR2 is SNEGSKA (reference sequence). CDR3 length: 13 amino acids. The CDR3: CSARDASSTGGNF. The CDR3 DNA sequence: TGCAGTGCTAGAGACGCCTCCTCGACAGGGGGAAACTTC.

This clonotype was found many times. The chain employs TRBV6-1 and TRBJ2-1; D gene uncertain. Germline V gives CDR1 MNHNS, CDR2 SASEGT. There are 16 residues in the CDR3. V dropped 5 bases and J dropped 4 bases, with 18 bases sitting between them. Here the CDR3 DNA reads TGTGCCAGCAGTAAATCCCTAGACCGTTTTTACAATGAGCAGTTCTTC. Translating it yields CASSKSLDRFYNEQFF.

The table lists this clonotype with many counts. The chain links TRBV5-1 to TRBJ1-4; weak D call: TRBD1 (6 bases). The V gene's germline CDR1 is SGHRS and CDR2 YFSETQ. The CDR3 spans 14 residues. Trimming stripped 0 bases from V and 8 bases from J, with 11 bases between. The CDR3: CASSLVGGGEKLFF. Written as DNA, the CDR3 is TGCGCCAGCAGCTTGGTGGGGGGCGGAGAAAAACTGTTTTTT.

The gene calls are TRBV5-4 and TRBJ2-7, with D possibly TRBD2 on 6 matching bases. Germline loops: CDR1 SGHNT, CDR2 YYREEE (reference sequence). V was pared by 1 base and J by 7 bases, with 15 bases between. This CDR3 has 14 residues. The CDR3 DNA reads as TGTGCCAGCAGCTTGAGGGCGGAGGCGGGGGAGCAGTACTTC. This encodes CASSLRAEAGEQYF.

A word on this clonotype: This may stem from a read error, because a much larger clone lies one nucleotide away. This chain connects TRBV7-9 to TRBJ2-5; tentative D call: TRBD1 (5 bases). CDR1 and CDR2 from the germline V gene are SEHNR and FQNEAQ (reference sequence). CDR3 length: 15 amino acids. In DNA form, the CDR3 reads TGTTCCAGCAGCTCCCCGGGCAGGGCCCAAGAGACCCAGTACTTC. Amino acids: CSSSSPGRAQETQYF.

Of note for this clonotype: This may be a read error, as it is one base from a much larger clone. V and J are TRBV2 and TRBJ2-2; tentatively, D is TRBD1 or TRBD2 (5 bases each). The CDR3 extends over 15 amino acids. CDR1 and CDR2 (germline): SNHLY, FYNNEI. CDR3 loop: CASGGVGANTEELFF. CDR3 nucleotide sequence: TGTGCCAGCGGGGGTGTCGGGGCGAACACCGAGGAGCTGTTTTTT.

This clonotype came up many times. The chain is built from TRBV6-2 or TRBV6-3 and TRBJ2-1; 14 bases align to TRBD2. CDR3 length: 16 amino acids. Looked up from germline, CDR1 is MNHEY and CDR2 is SVGEGT. V lost 4 bases and J lost 6; bases outside the gene matches: 5. The CDR3 DNA reads as TGTGCCAGCAGTTTCACCGGGACTAGCGGGAGCAATGAGCAGTTCTTC. This encodes CASSFTGTSGSNEQFF.

This clonotype has a count of ten or more. The J gene is TRBJ1-5, the V gene TRBV5-1; unclear D gene. Per germline, CDR1 SGHRS and CDR2 YFSETQ. The V end was cut by 0 bases, the J end by 5 bases, with 6 bases between. The CDR3 covers 13 residues. The CDR3 is CASSLVSDQPQHF. The CDR3, as DNA: TGCGCCAGCAGCTTGGTGTCAGATCAGCCCCAGCATTTT.

This clonotype has a count of ten or more. V usage is TRBV6-2 or TRBV6-3 and J usage is TRBJ1-5, with 7 bases aligning to TRBD1. The CDR3 has 15 residues. Germline CDR1 MNHEY, CDR2 SVGEGT. The V gene end was trimmed by 5 bases and the J gene end by 3 bases; junction bases not matched to a gene: 7. The CDR3 loop is CASSDTGVVNQPQHF. DNA of the CDR3: TGTGCCAGCAGTGATACAGGGGTGGTCAATCAGCCCCAGCATTTT.

Turning to this clonotype: The conserved phenylalanine or tryptophan is not found at the CDR3 terminus, so this likely reflects a read error. The chain couples TRBV11-1 to TRBJ2-7; 8 bases agree with TRBD1. The trim removed 6 bases at V and 4 bases at J, leaving 11 bases unmatched. The CDR3 is 15 amino acids. Germline CDR1 and CDR2: SGHAT and FQDESV (reference sequence). The CDR3, as DNA: TGTGCCAGCAGTCAGGGACAGGCCCCCCCTTACGAGCAGTACTCC. It codes for CASSQGQAPPYEQYS.

The CDR3 loop is CASSLGTDREQYF. DNA of the CDR3: TGTGCCAGCAGCTTAGGTACAGACCGGGAGCAGTACTTC. The gene calls are TRBV11-2 and TRBJ2-7, with D unclear. This CDR3 has 13 residues. Trimming cost V 1 base and J 7 bases, with 11 bases left between them. Per germline, CDR1 SGHAT and CDR2 FQNNGV.

This clonotype was detected ten times or more. The chain carries TRBV9 and TRBJ2-6; possible D gene TRBD1, 6 bases. This CDR3 region has 18 residues. Trimming took off 0 bases at V and 2 bases at J, with 15 bases between the two ends. Germline assignment: CDR1 SGDLS and CDR2 YYNGEE. The CDR3 protein is CASSVESWPGAGANVLTF. The CDR3 nucleotides are TGTGCCAGCAGCGTAGAGTCCTGGCCAGGGGCTGGGGCCAACGTCCTGACTTTC.

At least ten counts were recorded for this clonotype. V usage is TRBV27 and J usage is TRBJ1-5, with no clear D. The ends were cut back, 6 bases at V and 3 bases at J, with 12 bases in the middle. This CDR3 region has 14 residues. Looked up from germline, CDR1 is MNHEY and CDR2 is SMNVEV (reference sequence). The CDR3 region has the DNA TGTGCCAGCAGCCCCCGGGCCCTCAATCAGCCCCAGCATTTT. Its translation: CASSPRALNQPQHF.

J is TRBJ2-7 and V is TRBV7-9; D gene uncertain. Germline V gene lookup returns CDR1 SEHNR and CDR2 FQNEAQ (reference sequence). This CDR3 has 11 residues. V gave up 10 bases and J gave up 5 bases, with 12 bases separating them. Written as DNA, the CDR3 is TGTGCCACCGCCACTGCCCACGAGCAGTACTTC. Translation gives CATATAHEQYF.